This T cell receptor beta chain was sequenced during a study of shared clonotypes between healthy human individuals. General study results and limits: Enrolling few donors narrowed the genetic and exposure-history diversity that was represented. The four-donor shared clonotypes exceeded non-shared clonotypes in generation probability, with non-shared ones scoring lower.

This CDR3 region has 15 residues. V dropped 6 bases and J dropped 4; count of bases not matched to a gene: 7. Per germline, CDR1 KGHSH and CDR2 LQKENI. It was into CD45RA+ naive and CD45RA-negative memory subsets that the CD4+ cells were split. Measured with immunoSEQ multiplex PCR; TCRdb has only the in-frame clones, and not every one. Of 2 million to 2.5 million clones in the sample, 85% to 95% were seen once. On this clone itself: Antigen: not known.

This receptor was obtained from a man between 18 and 29 years old in good health. Some clones in this sample may be carry-over from other donors' samples. The sequenced sample was naive CD4+ T cells from PBMCs. Noted subset: CD45RA+ positively selected. The rearrangement joins TRBV18 to TRBJ1-2, with TRBD1 matching over 11 bases. The CDR3 DNA reads as TGTGCCAGCTCGCCGGGACAGGGGGTAATCTATGGCTACACCTTC. As protein: CASSPGQGVIYGYTF. The full variable domain, in which reference TRBV18 and TRBJ1-2 provide the parts outside the CDR3, is NAGVMQNPRHLVRRRGQEARLRCSPMKGHSHVYWYRQLPEEGLKFMVYLQKENIIDESGMPKERFSAEFPKEGPSILRIQQVVRGDSAAYFCASSPGQGVIYGYTFGSGTRLTVV.